What follows is one T cell receptor (beta chain) and its context. Read coverage stops 3 residues before the CDR3 terminus; the germline J gene supplies the remainder. After removal of 6 bases from V and 5 bases from J, the junction contained 6 bases not matched to a gene. Germline loops: CDR1 SQVTM, CDR2 ANQGSEA. The CDR3 contains 13 residues. Assay: immunoSEQ multiplex PCR; the TCRdb copy retains only in-frame clones and omits some. In all, the sample yields tens of thousands of clones. The sample is drawn from a study of Tregs in tolerant kidney transplant recipients. Study details: Recipients received nonmyeloablative bone marrow transplants from related graft donors, with transient mixed chimerism.

The origin of this receptor is a human donor who received a combined kidney and bone marrow transplant. The sequences come from CD4+ T cells from blood, collected before the transplant. The rearrangement joins TRBV29-1 to TRBJ1-4; 7 bases line up with TRBD1. Incomplete CDR3 DNA: TGCAGCGTGAGGACAGGCGGGAATGAAAAA. Its translation is CSVRTGGNEK. The full CDR3 sequence reads CSVRTGGNEKLFF.